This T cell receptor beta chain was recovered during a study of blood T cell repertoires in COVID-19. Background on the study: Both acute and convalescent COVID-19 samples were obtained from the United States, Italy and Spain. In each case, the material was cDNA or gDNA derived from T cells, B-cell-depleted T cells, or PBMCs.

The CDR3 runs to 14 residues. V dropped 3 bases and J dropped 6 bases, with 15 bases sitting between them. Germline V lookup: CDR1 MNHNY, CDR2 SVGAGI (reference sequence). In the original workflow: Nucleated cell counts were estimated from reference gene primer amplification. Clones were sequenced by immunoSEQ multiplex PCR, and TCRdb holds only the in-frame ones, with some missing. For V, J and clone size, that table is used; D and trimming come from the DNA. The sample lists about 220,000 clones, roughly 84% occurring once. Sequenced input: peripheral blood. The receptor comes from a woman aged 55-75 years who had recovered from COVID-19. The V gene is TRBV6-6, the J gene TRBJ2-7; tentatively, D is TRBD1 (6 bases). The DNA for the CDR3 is TGTGCCAGCAGTTATGGGCAGGGGATTGTCGAGCAGTACTTC. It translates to CASSYGQGIVEQYF.